This T cell receptor beta chain comes out of a study of OX40 agonist ivuxolimab in advanced cancers. Study in general: The drug used for patients, ivuxolimab, was an agonistic anti-OX40 (CD134) antibody. Study outcomes and limitations: A proportion of nonresponders additionally exhibited low normalized T-cell clonal expansion.

This CDR3 region has 14 residues. Trimming removed 6 bases from V and 2 bases from J; junction bases left unmatched: 5. CDR1 is MNHNY and CDR2 is SVGAGI in the germline V gene (reference sequence). A remark on this clone: What it recognizes is unknown.

The protocol was immunoSEQ multiplex PCR, while the TCRdb copy is restricted to in-frame clones and leaves out a portion. The data contain 43,000 or so clones, 87% of them seen just once; the ten biggest clones take up 14% to 15%. The sequencing used CD4+ or CD8+ T cells sorted from blood, collected in a trial of the OX40 agonist ivuxolimab. The clonotype was recovered from an adult with an advanced solid tumor such as melanoma, head and neck, liver or kidney cancer. The chain combines TRBV6-6 with TRBJ1-2; TRBD1 agrees at 8 bases. The CDR3 nucleotides are TGTGCCAGCAGGAACGACAGGGGCAACTATGGCTACACCTTC. Protein product: CASRNDRGNYGYTF.